This T cell receptor beta chain came from a study of blood T cell repertoires in COVID-19. Study as a whole: Acute and convalescent COVID-19 specimens originated in the United States, Italy and Spain.

Authors' methods: Using reference gene primer amplification, nucleated cell counts were estimated. This table comes from immunoSEQ multiplex PCR, and its TCRdb copy is limited to in-frame clones, with some not included. V and J calls plus clone size are reproduced from that table; the DNA served to infer D and trimming. The table records over 200,000 clones, 84% of them present only once. Clinical history as reported by participants underpinned cohort assignment. This sequence originates from a man in his fifties or sixties who had recovered from COVID-19. The source material was PBMCs or T cells enriched from blood (not recorded which).

CDR3 region: CASSEGTGGGYGYTF. Written as DNA, the CDR3 is TGTGCCAGCAGTGAAGGGACAGGGGGAGGTTATGGCTACACCTTC. The chain recombines TRBV6-1 with TRBJ1-2; 10 nucleotides match TRBD1. V shed 1 base, J shed 5 bases, and the junction held 4 bases outside the gene matches. The CDR3 has 15 amino acids. CDR1 is MNHNS, CDR2 SASEGT, per germline.